Listed here are 23 T cell receptor beta chains from one sample, sequenced in a study of shared clonotypes between healthy human individuals. Clones were sequenced by immunoSEQ multiplex PCR, and TCRdb holds only the in-frame ones, with some missing. Among millions of clones listed, more than 90% were seen once. Sequences were obtained from naive CD4+ T cells sorted from blood. The subset was: CD45RA+ positively selected. These receptors all come from a man between 18 and 35 years old in good health.

The chain couples TRBV19 to TRBJ2-7, with 11 positions matching TRBD2. V lost 1 base and J lost 2; bases outside the gene matches: 13. This CDR3 has 19 amino acids. Germline lookup yields CDR1 LNHDA and CDR2 SQIVND (reference sequence). The CDR3 region has the DNA TGTGCCAGTAGTATAGGAGGGACTAGCGGCCTTGGGGTTACCTACGAGCAGTACTTC. This codes for CASSIGGTSGLGVTYEQYF.

The V gene is TRBV4-3, the J gene TRBJ2-7, with a tentative D call TRBD2 (5 bases). Between the trimmed V and J ends, which lost 3 bases and 3 bases, there was a span of 15 bases. From germline, CDR1 is LGHNA and CDR2 YSLEER. The CDR3 consists of 15 residues. This CDR3 reads CASSQSIVGSYEQYF. The CDR3 nucleotides are TGCGCCAGCAGCCAGTCCATCGTGGGGAGCTACGAGCAGTACTTC.

Notes on this clone: The sample holds other DNA sequences that translate to the same CDR3. V usage is TRBV19 and J usage is TRBJ2-5; 7 positions agree with TRBD2. After removal of 5 bases from V and 2 bases from J, the junction contained 2 bases not matched to a gene. Looked up from germline, CDR1 is LNHDA and CDR2 is SQIVND (reference sequence). This CDR3 has 13 amino acids. CDR3: CASSRGSQETQYF. The CDR3, as DNA: TGTGCCAGTAGTCGCGGGAGTCAAGAGACCCAGTACTTC.

Turning to this clone: The sample carries other DNA sequences with the same CDR3. The chain is built from TRBV12-5 and TRBJ2-5; 9 nucleotides agree with TRBD1. V lost 1 base to trimming and J lost 5 bases; unmatched junction nucleotides: 2. Germline assignment: CDR1 LGHNT and CDR2 FRNRAP. This CDR3 is built from 14 residues. In nucleotides, the CDR3 is TGTGCTAGTGGTTTGGGACAGGGGGGCGAGACCCAGTACTTC. Residues: CASGLGQGGETQYF.

V usage is TRBV19 and J usage is TRBJ2-1, with TRBD1 matching over 8 bases. The V gene end was trimmed by 5 bases and the J gene end by 0 bases; junction bases not matched to a gene: 6. The CDR3 totals 16 residues. Germline assignment: CDR1 LNHDA and CDR2 SQIVND (reference sequence). This CDR3 reads CASSQPGTGSYNEQFF. The CDR3, as DNA: TGTGCCAGTAGTCAACCCGGGACAGGCTCCTACAATGAGCAGTTCTTC. Full variable domain (missing parts from reference TRBV19 and TRBJ2-1): DGGITQSPKYLFRKEGQNVTLSCEQNLNHDAMYWYRQDPGQGLRLIYYSQIVNDFQKGDIAEGYSVSREKKESFPLTVTSAQKNPTAFYLCASSQPGTGSYNEQFFGPGTRLTVL.

The chain carries TRBV9 and TRBJ2-5; TRBD1 is a possible D gene (5 bases). Germline CDR1 reads SGDLS; CDR2 reads YYNGEE. Trimming took off 0 bases at V and 4 bases at J, with 16 bases between the two ends. CDR3 length equals 16 residues. The DNA of the CDR3 is TGTGCCAGCAGCGTAGGGGTAGGGCAGGGCGGAGAGACCCAGTACTTC. It encodes CASSVGVGQGGETQYF.

The genes are TRBV6-6 and TRBJ1-2; 7 bases align to TRBD1. CDR1 is MNHNY and CDR2 is SVGAGI in the germline V gene (reference sequence). The V and J ends lost 5 bases and 3 bases, in that order; junction bases with no gene match: 6. CDR3 length: 14 amino acids. CDR3 loop: CASSRRQGDYGYTF. As DNA, the CDR3 is TGTGCCAGCAGTCGCCGACAGGGAGACTATGGCTACACCTTC.

As to this clone: Other DNA sequences in this specimen translate into the identical CDR3. The chain carries TRBV7-2 and TRBJ2-7, with 9 positions matching TRBD1. V shed 5 bases and J 2 bases; nucleotides not matched to a gene: 7. Germline assignment: CDR1 SGHTA and CDR2 FQGNSA. The CDR3 loop spans 15 amino acids. This CDR3 is CASSLGQGRTYEQYF. Here the CDR3 DNA reads TGTGCCAGCAGCCTCGGACAGGGGAGAACCTACGAGCAGTACTTC. Based on the CDR3 plus reference TRBV7-2 and TRBJ2-7, the full variable domain is GAGVSQSPSNKVTEKGKDVELRCDPISGHTALYWYRQSLGQGLEFLIYFQGNSAPDKSGLPSDRFSAERTGGSVSTLTIQRTQQEDSAVYLCASSLGQGRTYEQYFGPGTRLTVT.

Remarks on this clone: In the same sample, other DNA sequences code for this CDR3. The chain carries TRBV5-1 and TRBJ2-1, with TRBD2 identical over 10 bases. CDR1 is SGHRS, CDR2 YFSETQ, per germline. V dropped 2 bases and J dropped 2; count of bases not matched to a gene: 1. The CDR3 covers 15 residues. CDR3 sequence reads: CASSLLAGTYNEQFF. In DNA form, the CDR3 reads TGCGCCAGCAGCTTACTAGCGGGGACCTACAATGAGCAGTTCTTC.

The V gene is TRBV28, the J gene TRBJ1-2; D call uncertain. Trimming left V 10 bases short and J 5 bases short, with 11 bases between. Germline CDR1 reads MDHEN; CDR2 reads SYDVKM. The CDR3 spans 11 residues. CDR3 sequence: CATKEVYGYTF. CDR3 nucleotides: TGTGCCACCAAGGAGGTGTATGGCTACACCTTC.

As for this clone: A much larger clone is a single base away; this may be a read error. The chain joins TRBV5-6 to TRBJ2-5; the D is unclear. V lost 0 bases and J 5 bases, leaving 2 bases between the germline ends. Germline V gene data show CDR1 as SGHDT and CDR2 as YYEEEE. CDR3 length: 11 amino acids. The CDR3 sequence is CASSLDETQYF. The CDR3 DNA follows: TGTGCCAGCAGCTTGGATGAGACCCAGTACTTC. The whole variable domain, remainder taken from reference TRBV5-6 and TRBJ2-5, is DAGVTQSPTHLIKTRGQQVTLRCSPKSGHDTVSWYQQALGQGPQFIFQYYEEEERQRGNFPDRFSGHQFPNYSSELNVNALLLGDSALYLCASSLDETQYFGPGTRLLVL.

The chain has TRBV7-3 and TRBJ2-6; possible D gene TRBD1, 6 bases. Germline CDR1 and CDR2: SGHTA and FQGTGA. V dropped 5 bases and J dropped 0 bases, with 14 bases sitting between them. This CDR3 contains 17 residues. The CDR3, as DNA: TGTGCCAGCAGCCCAGGGGCAAAAAGCTCTGGGGCCAACGTCCTGACTTTC. It is translated as CASSPGAKSSGANVLTF.

The rearrangement links TRBV10-2 to TRBJ2-5; 7 bases align to TRBD2. J gave up 5 bases and V 9 bases, and 15 bases lay outside the gene matches. The CDR3 extends over 15 amino acids. CDR1 and CDR2 from the germline V gene are WSHSY and SAAADI. The CDR3 nucleotides read TGCGCCAGTTTATGGATGCGGGAGCGGCCGGAGACCCAGTACTTC. Translated, it gives CASLWMRERPETQYF.

The chain employs TRBV5-4 and TRBJ1-1; D gene ambiguous. The ends were cut back, 2 bases at V and 5 bases at J, with 10 bases in the middle. This CDR3 is built from 13 residues. Germline loops: CDR1 SGHNT, CDR2 YYREEE (reference sequence). The CDR3 bases are TGTGCCAGCAGCTTCGAGTTGTGGACTGAAGCTTTCTTT. It is translated as CASSFELWTEAFF.

The CDR3 DNA reads TGTGCCAGCAGTGAACGGATCGCGGGGGGGCCCGGCGATGAGCAGTTCTTC. As protein: CASSERIAGGPGDEQFF. The chain is built from TRBV6-1 and TRBJ2-1; 9 bases agree with TRBD2. Germline V gene lookup returns CDR1 MNHNS and CDR2 SASEGT. Losses at the gene ends were 2 bases for V and 8 bases for J; bases not matched to a gene: 13. The CDR3 is made up of 17 amino acids.

The chain has TRBV7-9 and TRBJ2-6; 9 bases line up with TRBD1. Looked up from germline, CDR1 is SEHNR and CDR2 is FQNEAQ (reference sequence). The trim removed 0 bases at V and 4 bases at J, leaving 7 bases unmatched. The CDR3 is 18 amino acids. In nucleotides, the CDR3 is TGTGCCAGCAGCTTAGCTACAGGGGGCTCGGGAGGGGCCAACGTCCTGACTTTC. The encoded protein is CASSLATGGSGGANVLTF.

CDR3 region: CSASPRGEQYF. The CDR3 region has the DNA TGCAGTGCTAGCCCCAGGGGCGAGCAGTACTTC. This rearrangement joins TRBV20-1 to TRBJ2-7; a weak D match, TRBD1 (6 bases). The CDR3 runs to 11 residues. Trimming pared 3 bases from V and 6 bases from J, leaving 9 bases between. Germline V lookup: CDR1 DFQATT, CDR2 SNEGSKA (reference sequence).

V gene TRBV7-9 combines with J gene TRBJ2-3, with D possibly being TRBD2 (6 bases). The germline CDR1 and CDR2 sequences are SEHNR and FQNEAQ (reference sequence). The CDR3 contains 17 residues. Trimming left V 5 bases short and J 0 bases short, with 18 bases between. The CDR3 region is CASSGRLDLTSTDTQYF. CDR3 sequence (DNA): TGTGCCAGCAGCGGTCGACTAGATCTAACTAGCACAGATACGCAGTATTTT.

This clone came up once. This chain joins TRBV5-4 and TRBJ2-5; possible D gene TRBD1, 6 bases. The CDR3 is made up of 13 amino acids. With 9 bases removed from V and 0 bases from J, the gap between germline ends came to 12 bases. Germline CDR1 reads SGHNT; CDR2 reads YYREEE (reference sequence). The CDR3 here is CATSGANQETQYF. CDR3 sequence (DNA): TGTGCCACCTCAGGGGCTAACCAAGAGACCCAGTACTTC.

This chain connects TRBV5-4 to TRBJ2-7, with 8 bases aligning to TRBD2. CDR3 length: 15 amino acids. Germline V gives CDR1 SGHNT, CDR2 YYREEE (reference sequence). V shed 3 bases, J shed 7 bases, and the junction held 12 bases outside the gene matches. CDR3 in amino acids: CASSSPGREGGEQYF. DNA of the CDR3: TGTGCCAGCAGCTCCCCCGGGAGGGAGGGAGGAGAGCAGTACTTC.

This rearrangement joins TRBV11-2 to TRBJ2-7; D remains unclear. CDR3 length: 17 residues. Looked up from germline, CDR1 is SGHAT and CDR2 is FQNNGV. V was cut by 0 bases and J by 0 bases, with 15 bases left in between. The CDR3 here is CASSLDGGTWFSYEQYF. CDR3 coding DNA: TGTGCCAGCAGCTTAGACGGTGGCACCTGGTTCTCCTACGAGCAGTACTTC.

This chain uses TRBV5-4 with TRBJ2-5; the D gene is possibly TRBD2 (6 bases). Germline CDR1 reads SGHNT; CDR2 reads YYREEE (reference sequence). Trimming removed 4 bases from V and 3 bases from J, with 16 bases in between. The CDR3 spans 15 residues. The CDR3: CASSPSGLGEETQYF. The CDR3 DNA reads TGTGCCAGCAGCCCTTCGGGACTTGGGGAAGAGACCCAGTACTTC.

CDR3 bases: TGTGCCATCATATCGGGACAGGGCCCCTACGAGCAGTACTTC. Translation: CAIISGQGPYEQYF. The chain joins TRBV10-3 to TRBJ2-7; 9 bases map to TRBD1. In germline, CDR1 is ENHRY, CDR2 SYGVKD. The CDR3 spans 14 residues. J lost 2 bases, V lost 7 bases, and 6 bases had no gene match.